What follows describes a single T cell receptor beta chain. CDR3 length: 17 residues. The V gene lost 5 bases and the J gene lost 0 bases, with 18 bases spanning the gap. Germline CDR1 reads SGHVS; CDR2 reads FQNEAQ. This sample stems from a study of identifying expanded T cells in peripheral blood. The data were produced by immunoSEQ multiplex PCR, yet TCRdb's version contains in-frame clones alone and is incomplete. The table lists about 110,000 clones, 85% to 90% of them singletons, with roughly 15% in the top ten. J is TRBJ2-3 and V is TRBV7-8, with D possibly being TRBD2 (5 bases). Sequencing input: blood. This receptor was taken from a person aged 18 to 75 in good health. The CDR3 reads CASSPRTYTESTDTQYF. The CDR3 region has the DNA TGTGCCAGCAGCCCAAGGACTTACACCGAGAGCACAGATACGCAGTATTTT.